This T cell receptor (beta chain) was captured in a study of CD8+CD57+ T cells in acquired aplastic anemia. General study findings and limits: In common between the patients and the controls were around 29 CD8+ CDR3 sequences.

All sequencing subjects had displayed CD8+CD57+ cell expansion on flow cytometry. On this clonotype itself: No antigen is known for it.

Genomic DNA was employed as the template in profiling TCR beta VDJ and CDR3. TCRdb itself ran the reads through MiXCR, one entry per CDR3 protein. The sample holds about 120,000 distinct CDR3 sequences, about 50% seen once. V was trimmed by 3 bases and J by 1 base, leaving 9 bases between them. The CDR3 consists of 15 residues. Germline lookup yields CDR1 MGHDK and CDR2 SYGVNS. The V gene is TRBV25-1, the J gene TRBJ1-4, with D uncertain. The source material was sorted CD4+, CD8+, or CD8+CD57+ T cells (not recorded which) from PBMCs. This receptor was identified in a human donor with aplastic anemia. CDR3 amino acids: CASSDRLQTNEKLFF. The CDR3 nucleotides are TGTGCCAGCAGTGATAGGCTCCAAACTAATGAAAAACTGTTTTTT.